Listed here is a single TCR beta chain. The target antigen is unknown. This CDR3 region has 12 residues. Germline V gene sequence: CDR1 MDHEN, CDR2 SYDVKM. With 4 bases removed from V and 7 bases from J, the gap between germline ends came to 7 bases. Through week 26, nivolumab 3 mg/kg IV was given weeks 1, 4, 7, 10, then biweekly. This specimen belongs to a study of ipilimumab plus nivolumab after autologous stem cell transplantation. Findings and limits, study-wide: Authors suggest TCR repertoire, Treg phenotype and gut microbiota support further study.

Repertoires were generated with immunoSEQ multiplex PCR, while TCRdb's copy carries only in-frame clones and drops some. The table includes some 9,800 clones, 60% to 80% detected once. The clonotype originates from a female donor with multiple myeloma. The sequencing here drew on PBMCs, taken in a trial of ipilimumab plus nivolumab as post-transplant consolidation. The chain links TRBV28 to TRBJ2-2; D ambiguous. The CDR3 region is CASSYEVGELFF. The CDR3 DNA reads TGTGCCAGCAGTTACGAAGTCGGGGAGCTGTTTTTT.